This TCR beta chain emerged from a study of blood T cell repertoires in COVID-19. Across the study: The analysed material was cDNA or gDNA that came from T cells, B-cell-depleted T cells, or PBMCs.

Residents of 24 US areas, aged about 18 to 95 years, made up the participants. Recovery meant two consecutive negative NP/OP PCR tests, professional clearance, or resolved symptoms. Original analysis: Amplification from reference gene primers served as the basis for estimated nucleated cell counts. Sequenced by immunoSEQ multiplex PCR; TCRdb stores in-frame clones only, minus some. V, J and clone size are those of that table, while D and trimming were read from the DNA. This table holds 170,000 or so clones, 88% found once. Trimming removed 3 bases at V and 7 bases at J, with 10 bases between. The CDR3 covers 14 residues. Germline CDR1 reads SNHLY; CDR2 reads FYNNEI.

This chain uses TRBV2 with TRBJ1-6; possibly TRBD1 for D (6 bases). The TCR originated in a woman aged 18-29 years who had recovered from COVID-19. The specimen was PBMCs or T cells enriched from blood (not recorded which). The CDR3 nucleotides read TGTGCCAGCAGTGAGGGCAGGGGCAATTCACCCCTCCACTTT. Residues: CASSEGRGNSPLHF.